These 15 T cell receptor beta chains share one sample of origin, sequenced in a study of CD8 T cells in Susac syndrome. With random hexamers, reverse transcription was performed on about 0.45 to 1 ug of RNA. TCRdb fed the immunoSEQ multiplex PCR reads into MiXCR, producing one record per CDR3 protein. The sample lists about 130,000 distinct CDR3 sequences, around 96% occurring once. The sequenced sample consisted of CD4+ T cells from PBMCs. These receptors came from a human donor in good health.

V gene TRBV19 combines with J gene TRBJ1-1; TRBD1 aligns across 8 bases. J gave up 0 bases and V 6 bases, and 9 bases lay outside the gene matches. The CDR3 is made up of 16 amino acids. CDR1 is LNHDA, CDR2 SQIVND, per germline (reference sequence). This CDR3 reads CASRTDGTGLNTEAFF. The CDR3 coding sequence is TGTGCCAGTAGGACCGACGGGACAGGCCTGAACACTGAAGCTTTCTTT.

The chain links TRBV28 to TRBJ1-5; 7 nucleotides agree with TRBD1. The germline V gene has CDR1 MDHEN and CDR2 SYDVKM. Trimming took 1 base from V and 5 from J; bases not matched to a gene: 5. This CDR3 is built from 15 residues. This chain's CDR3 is CASSLYRGGDQPQHF. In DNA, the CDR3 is TGTGCCAGCAGTTTATACAGGGGAGGGGATCAGCCCCAGCATTTT.

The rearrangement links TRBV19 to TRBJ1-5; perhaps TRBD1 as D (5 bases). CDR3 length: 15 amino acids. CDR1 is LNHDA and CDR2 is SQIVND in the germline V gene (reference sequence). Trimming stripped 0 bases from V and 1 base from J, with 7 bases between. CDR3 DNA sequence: TGTGCCAGTAGTATAGACAGGGCAAGCAATCAGCCCCAGCATTTT. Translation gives CASSIDRASNQPQHF.

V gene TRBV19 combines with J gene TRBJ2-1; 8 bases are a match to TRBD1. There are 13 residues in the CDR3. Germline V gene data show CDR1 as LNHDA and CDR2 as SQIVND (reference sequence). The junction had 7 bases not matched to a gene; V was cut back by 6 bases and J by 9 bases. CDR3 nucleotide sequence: TGTGCCAGTAGGGGACAGGAATACGGTGAGCAGTTCTTC. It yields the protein CASRGQEYGEQFF.

CDR3 residues: CASSPPGLAGAWEQYF. CDR3 DNA sequence: TGTGCCAGCAGCCCACCGGGACTAGCGGGAGCCTGGGAGCAGTACTTC. The genes are TRBV11-1 and TRBJ2-7; TRBD2 aligns across 14 bases. From germline, CDR1 is SGHAT and CDR2 FQDESV (reference sequence). CDR3 length: 16 amino acids. J lost 7 bases, V lost 5 bases, and 10 bases had no gene match.

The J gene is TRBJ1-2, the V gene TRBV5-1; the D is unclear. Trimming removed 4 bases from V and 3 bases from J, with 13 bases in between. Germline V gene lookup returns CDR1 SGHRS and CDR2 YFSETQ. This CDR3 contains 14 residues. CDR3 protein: CASSPSITDYGYTF. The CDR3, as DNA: TGCGCCAGCAGCCCTTCGATAACGGACTATGGCTACACCTTC. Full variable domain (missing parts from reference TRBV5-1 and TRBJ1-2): KAGVTQTPRYLIKTRGQQVTLSCSPISGHRSVSWYQQTPGQGLQFLFEYFSETQRNKGNFPGRFSGRQFSNSRSEMNVSTLELGDSALYLCASSPSITDYGYTFGSGTRLTVV.

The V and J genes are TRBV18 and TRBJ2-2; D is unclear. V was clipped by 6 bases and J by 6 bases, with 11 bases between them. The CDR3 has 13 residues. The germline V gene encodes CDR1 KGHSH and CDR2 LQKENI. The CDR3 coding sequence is TGTGCCAGCTCCCAATCCCGGGCCGGGGAGCTGTTTTTT. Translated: CASSQSRAGELFF.

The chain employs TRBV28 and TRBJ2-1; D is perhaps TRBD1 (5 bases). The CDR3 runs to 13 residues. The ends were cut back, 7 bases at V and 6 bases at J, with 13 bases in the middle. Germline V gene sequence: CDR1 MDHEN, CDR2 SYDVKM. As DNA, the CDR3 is TGTGCCAGCACCCCGACAGTCTCCAATGAGCAGTTCTTC. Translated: CASTPTVSNEQFF. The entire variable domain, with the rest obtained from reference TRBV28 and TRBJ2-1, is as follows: DVKVTQSSRYLVKRTGEKVFLECVQDMDHENMFWYRQDPGLGLRLIYFSYDVKMKEKGDIPEGYSVSREKKERFSLILESASTNQTSMYLCASTPTVSNEQFFGPGTRLTVL.

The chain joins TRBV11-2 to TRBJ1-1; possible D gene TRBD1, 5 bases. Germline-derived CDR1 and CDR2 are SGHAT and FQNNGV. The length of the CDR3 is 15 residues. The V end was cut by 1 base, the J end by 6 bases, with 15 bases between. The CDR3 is CASSLVRGFRAEAFF. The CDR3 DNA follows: TGTGCCAGCAGCTTAGTTAGGGGCTTCCGGGCTGAAGCTTTCTTT.

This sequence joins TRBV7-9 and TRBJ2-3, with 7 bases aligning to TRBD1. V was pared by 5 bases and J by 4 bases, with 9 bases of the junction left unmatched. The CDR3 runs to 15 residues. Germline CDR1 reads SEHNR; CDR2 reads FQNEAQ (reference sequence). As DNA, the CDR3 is TGTGCCAGCAGCCTAACAGGGGTTAGGGCAGATACGCAGTATTTT. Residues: CASSLTGVRADTQYF.

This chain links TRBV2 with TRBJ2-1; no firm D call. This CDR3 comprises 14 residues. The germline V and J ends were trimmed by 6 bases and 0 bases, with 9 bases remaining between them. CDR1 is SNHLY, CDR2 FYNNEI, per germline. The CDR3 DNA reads TGTGCCAGCAGGAAGCTAAGCTCCTACAATGAGCAGTTCTTC. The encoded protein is CASRKLSSYNEQFF.

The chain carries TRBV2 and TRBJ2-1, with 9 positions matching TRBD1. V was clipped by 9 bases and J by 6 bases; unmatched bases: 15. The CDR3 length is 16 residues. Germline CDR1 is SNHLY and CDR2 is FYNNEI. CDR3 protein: CARQEGQGSTANEQFF. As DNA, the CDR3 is TGTGCCAGACAGGAGGGACAGGGCTCCACCGCCAATGAGCAGTTCTTC.

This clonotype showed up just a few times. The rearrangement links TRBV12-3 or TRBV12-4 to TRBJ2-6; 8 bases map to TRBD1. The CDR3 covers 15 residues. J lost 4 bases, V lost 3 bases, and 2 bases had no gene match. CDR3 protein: CASSLTGAGANVLTF. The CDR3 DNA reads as TGTGCCAGCAGTTTGACAGGGGCAGGGGCCAACGTCCTGACTTTC.

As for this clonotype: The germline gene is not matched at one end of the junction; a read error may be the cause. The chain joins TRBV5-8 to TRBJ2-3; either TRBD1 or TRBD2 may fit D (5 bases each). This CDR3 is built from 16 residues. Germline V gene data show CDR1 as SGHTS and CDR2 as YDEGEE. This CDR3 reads CASTLGTLRDTDTQYF. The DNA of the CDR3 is TGTGCCAGCACCTTGGGGACCCTTAGGGACACAGATACGCAGTATTTT.

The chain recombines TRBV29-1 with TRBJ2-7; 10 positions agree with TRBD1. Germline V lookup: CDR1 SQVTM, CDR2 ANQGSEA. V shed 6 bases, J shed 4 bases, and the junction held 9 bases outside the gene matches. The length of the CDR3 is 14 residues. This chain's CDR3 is CSVSGTGARYEQYF. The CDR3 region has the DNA TGCAGCGTCTCCGGGACAGGGGCACGGTACGAGCAGTACTTC.